This T cell receptor (beta chain) was recovered during a study of CD8 T cells in Susac syndrome (dated by TCRdb to between 2019 and 2020). About the investigation overall: Whether CD8+ T cell activation and differentiation in Susac syndrome was antigen driven was tested using repertoire sequencing. The study compared CD8+ T cell repertoire clonality among roughly 12 healthy donors, roughly 14 Susac syndrome patients and some 16 multiple sclerosis patients.

With regard to this clonotype: This clone's antigen is unknown. No much larger clone is present one base from it, and per-base qualities are unavailable.

V loses 6 bases of germline sequence and J loses 7 bases, and the interval between the two ends is 15 bases. Its CDR3 holds 13 amino acids, cysteine through phenylalanine. Here the CDR3 DNA is all that survives: 39 bases in frame from base 1. CDR1 is given as DFQATT and CDR2 as SNEGSKA, both from the germline V gene (reference sequence). The paper's findings and limits, for the study overall: The number of individuals in the TCR sequencing and HLA analysis was recognized as being relatively small.

High-throughput TCR beta sequencing profiled peripheral blood CD8+ and CD4+ T cells from healthy donors, Susac syndrome patients and multiple sclerosis patients. Healthy donors were included as age- and sex-matched controls. Bulk CD8+ and CD4+ T cells were purified by magnetic negative isolation, whereas CD8+ TEMRA cells were enriched by FACS. Blood was drawn into EDTA tubes, processed within 24 hours, and PBMCs were isolated by density gradient centrifugation. PBMCs intended for TCR sequencing were cryopreserved in liquid nitrogen and thawed later in a water bath at 37 degrees C. The sorted or isolated CD4+, CD8+ and CD8+ TEMRA cells had a purity of 90% or higher. RNA was extracted using the RNeasy kit, and roughly 0.5 to 1 microgram was reverse transcribed with random hexamers. The immunoSEQ multiplex PCR assay, covering 54 Vbeta and 13 Jbeta segments, was used to amplify TCR beta CDR3 regions. PCR amplification bias was corrected by using a synthetic template baseline for primer optimization and computational correction. On the authors' methods: Only productive sequences were kept, with reads annotated to V, D and J genes according to IMGT and analyzed in immunoSEQ Analyzer. To calculate clonality, Shannon entropy was normalized by log2 of the number of productive unique sequences and then subtracted from one. For each patient and control, public and private clones were evaluated among the 100 most prevalent clones. A clone was defined as Susac-specific if it was absent from the healthy and MS cohorts, from some 1,100 published viral clones and from other ImmuneACCESS disease sequences. TCRdb redid the processing of the public reads, applying fastp at Q25 and MiXCR, and retained in-frame beta chains. CDR3 protein sequences are deduplicated, and each keeps its most common genes and DNA. For this entry, the V and J calls and clone size follow TCRdb and not the study's own pipeline. The sample includes 70,000 to 100,000 distinct CDR3 sequences, with 85% to 95% observed a single time. The top ten constitute 0.3% to 0.4% of the sample.

The V and J segments used are TRBV20-1 and TRBJ2-2; the D segment is perhaps TRBD1 or TRBD2, each sharing 5 matched bases. The sequencing sample was made of CD8+ T cells from PBMCs. This clonotype originated in a human donor in good health. The DNA sequence follows: TGCAGTGCCTGGGACCGAGAAGGCGGGGAGCTGTTTTTT. Translated, it gives CSAWDREGGELFF.